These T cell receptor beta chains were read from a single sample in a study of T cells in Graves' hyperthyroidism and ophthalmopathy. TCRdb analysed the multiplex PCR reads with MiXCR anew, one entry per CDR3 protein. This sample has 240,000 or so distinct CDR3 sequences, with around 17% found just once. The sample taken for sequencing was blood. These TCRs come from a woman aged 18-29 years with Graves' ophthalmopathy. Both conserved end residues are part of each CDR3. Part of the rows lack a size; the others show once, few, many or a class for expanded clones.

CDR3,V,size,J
CASSSGLTGAFSTDTQYF,TRBV5-1,-,TRBJ2-3
CASSLLGGFYQPQHF,TRBV19,many,TRBJ1-5
CASSLFAGGFTDTQYF,TRBV7-9,many,TRBJ2-3
CASIMNPTGYYGYTF,TRBV6-1,many,TRBJ1-2
CASSYNGWVNTEAFF,TRBV6-1,many,TRBJ1-1
CASSNPVYYEQYF,TRBV7-2,-,TRBJ2-7
CASRVLAGGQNEQFF,TRBV10-2,many,TRBJ2-1
CASSVASGSYEQYF,TRBV2,-,TRBJ2-7
CASRSTPASTDTQYF,TRBV4-1,-,TRBJ2-3
CASGQRGASYNEQFF,TRBV27,-,TRBJ2-1
CSARVRTGLTSGIGAGELFF,TRBV20-1,many,TRBJ2-2
CASSLGSGQSRGEQFF,TRBV7-9,many,TRBJ2-1
CASSSQGYGYTF,TRBV7-2,many,TRBJ1-2
CASTSGVVTEAFF,TRBV6-1,many,TRBJ1-1
CASSHEASGSPSTDTQYF,TRBV7-9,many,TRBJ2-3
CASLIRQTQSSGANVLTF,TRBV27,many,TRBJ2-6
CASSYRDRSTDTQYF,TRBV11-2,many,TRBJ2-3
CATSSRDKDYEQYF,TRBV15,-,TRBJ2-7
CASSYQQGTDGYTF,TRBV5-1,many,TRBJ1-2
CASSLGSTGGAGNTIYF,TRBV27,few,TRBJ1-3
CASSLKLAGGPGETQYF,TRBV12-3/TRBV12-4,many,TRBJ2-5
CATSREGGSPNEQFF,TRBV15,-,TRBJ2-1
CAVRRGGPNTGELFF,TRBV10-3,-,TRBJ2-2
CAISESYYGYTF,TRBV10-3,many,TRBJ1-2
CASSPGTSGSLEQFF,TRBV27,-,TRBJ2-1
CASSLRGVYNEQFF,TRBV19,-,TRBJ2-1
CASSLGQGAGVETQYF,TRBV11-3,few,TRBJ2-5
CATSRDAQGTYEQYF,TRBV15,many,TRBJ2-7
CASSSGGGLAGDTQYF,TRBV28,many,TRBJ2-3
CASSRGVRTGELFF,TRBV19,many,TRBJ2-2
CASNTGLVQDTQYF,TRBV5-6,many,TRBJ2-3
CASSLVLYQETQYF,TRBV5-1,few,TRBJ2-5
CASSPGQGVSNEQFF,TRBV6-1,-,TRBJ2-1
CASGISGRGDNEQFF,TRBV19,-,TRBJ2-1
CSVYDRGRYEQYF,TRBV29-1,many,TRBJ2-7
CASNTGTGGYEDTQYF,TRBV5-1,many,TRBJ2-3
CASSFSGLLNTEAFF,TRBV27,many,TRBJ1-1
CATSRDNFGYTF,TRBV15,-,TRBJ1-2
CASSLRAAGAYEQYF,TRBV11-2,many,TRBJ2-7
CASSEGTQYF,TRBV2,many,TRBJ2-5
CASREGGGEGYTF,TRBV28,many,TRBJ1-2
CASSPEGGSGANVLTF,TRBV18,many,TRBJ2-6
CAWSVGTGAGNTIYF,TRBV30,many,TRBJ1-3
CASSQDIGVSPYEQYF,TRBV4-2,many,TRBJ2-7
CASSLVLGNQETQYF,TRBV11-2,many,TRBJ2-5
CASRPDRDYGYTF,TRBV2,many,TRBJ1-2
CASSLGPGGVGTQYF,TRBV5-5,-,TRBJ2-3
CASSSDGYGYTF,TRBV27,many,TRBJ1-2
CSARGRLTRYNYGYTF,TRBV20-1,many,TRBJ1-2
CASSLGPGPRVSEQFF,TRBV7-8,many,TRBJ2-1
CASSLAGGSGNTGELFF,TRBV7-2,many,TRBJ2-2
CASSPGQGIYEQYF,TRBV11-3,-,TRBJ2-7
CASSYKGGGYTF,TRBV6-5,-,TRBJ1-2
CASSPRRTGFVNTEAFF,TRBV7-2,few,TRBJ1-1